Here is one TCR beta chain with its context. What it binds is not known. Using its own MiXCR run on the RT-PCR reads, TCRdb lists one record per CDR3 protein. The data contain around 570,000 distinct CDR3 sequences, around 8% of them seen just once; the ten biggest clones take up about an eighth. The data are from a study of response to subunit inactivated influenza vaccine. The CDR3 contains 15 residues. J gave up 8 bases and V 5 bases, and 9 bases lay outside the gene matches. Study-wide results and caveats: Researchers suggested that each seasonal influenza vaccination recruits few new T cells.

This receptor was obtained from a man between 50 and 75 years old who received an inactivated influenza vaccine. The chain has TRBV12-3 or TRBV12-4 and TRBJ2-7; TRBD2 aligns across 13 bases. The material was PBMCs from blood, obtained around 25 months after vaccination. CDR3 nucleotide sequence: TGTGCCAGCAGTATATCCGGGACTAGCGGGACCAAGCAGTACTTC. The encoded protein is CASSISGTSGTKQYF.